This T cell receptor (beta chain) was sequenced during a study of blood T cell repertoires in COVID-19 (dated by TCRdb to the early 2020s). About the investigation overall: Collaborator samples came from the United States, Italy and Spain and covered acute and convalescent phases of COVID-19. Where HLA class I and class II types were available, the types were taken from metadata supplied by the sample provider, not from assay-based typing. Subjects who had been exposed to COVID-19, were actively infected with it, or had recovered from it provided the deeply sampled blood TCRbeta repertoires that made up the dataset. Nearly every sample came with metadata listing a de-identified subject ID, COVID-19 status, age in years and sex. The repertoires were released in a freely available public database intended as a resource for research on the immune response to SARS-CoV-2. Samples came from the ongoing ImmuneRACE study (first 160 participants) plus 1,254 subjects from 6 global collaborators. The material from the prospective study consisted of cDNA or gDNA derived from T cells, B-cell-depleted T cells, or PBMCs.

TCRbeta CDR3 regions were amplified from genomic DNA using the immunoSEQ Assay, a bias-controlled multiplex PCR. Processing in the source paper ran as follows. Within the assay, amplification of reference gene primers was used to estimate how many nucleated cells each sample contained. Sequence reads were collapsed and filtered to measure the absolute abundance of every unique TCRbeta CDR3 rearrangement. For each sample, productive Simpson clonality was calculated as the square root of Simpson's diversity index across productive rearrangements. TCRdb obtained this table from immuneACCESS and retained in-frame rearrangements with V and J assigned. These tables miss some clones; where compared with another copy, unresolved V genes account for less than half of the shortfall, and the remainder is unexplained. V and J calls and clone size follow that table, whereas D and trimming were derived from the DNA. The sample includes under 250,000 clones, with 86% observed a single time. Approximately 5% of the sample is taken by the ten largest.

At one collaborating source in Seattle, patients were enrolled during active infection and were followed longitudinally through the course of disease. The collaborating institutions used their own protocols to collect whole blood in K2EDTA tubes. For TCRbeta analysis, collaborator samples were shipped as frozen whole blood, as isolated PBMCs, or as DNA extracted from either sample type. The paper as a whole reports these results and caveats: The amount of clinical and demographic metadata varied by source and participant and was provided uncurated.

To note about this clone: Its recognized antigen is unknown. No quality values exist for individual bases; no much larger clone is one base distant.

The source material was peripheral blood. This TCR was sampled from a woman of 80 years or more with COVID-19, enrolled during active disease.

Read as DNA, the sequence is TGTGCCAGCAGCTCGTGGGACAGTAACACCGGGGAGCTGTTTTTT. This translates into CASSSWDSNTGELFF. The chain is made from TRBV11-3 and TRBJ2-2; 7 central nucleotides agree with TRBD1. The CDR3 measures 15 amino acids from cysteine to phenylalanine. Of the read, only the CDR3 DNA is kept; its 45 bases are in frame from base 1. V lost 4 bases and J lost 2 bases, and the count of bases not matched to a germline gene is 4. According to the germline V gene, CDR1 reads SGHNT and CDR2 reads YENEEA.